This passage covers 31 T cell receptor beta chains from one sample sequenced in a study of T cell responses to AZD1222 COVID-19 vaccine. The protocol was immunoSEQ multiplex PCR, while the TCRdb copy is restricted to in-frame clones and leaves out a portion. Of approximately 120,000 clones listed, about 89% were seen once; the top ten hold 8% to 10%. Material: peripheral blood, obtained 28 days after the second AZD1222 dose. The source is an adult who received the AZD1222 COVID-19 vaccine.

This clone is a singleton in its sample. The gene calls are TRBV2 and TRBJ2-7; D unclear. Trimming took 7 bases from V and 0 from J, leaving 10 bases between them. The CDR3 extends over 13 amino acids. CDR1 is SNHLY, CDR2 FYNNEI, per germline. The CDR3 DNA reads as TGTGCCAGCAACGGGCAGAACTCCTACGAGCAGTACTTC. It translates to CASNGQNSYEQYF.

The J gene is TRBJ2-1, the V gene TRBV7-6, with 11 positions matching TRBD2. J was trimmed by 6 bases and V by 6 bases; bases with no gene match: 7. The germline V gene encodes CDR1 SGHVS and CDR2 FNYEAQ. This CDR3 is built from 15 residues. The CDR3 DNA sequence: TGTGCCAGCAGTCAACTAGCGGGAGTAGTCAATGAGCAGTTCTTC. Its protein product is CASSQLAGVVNEQFF.

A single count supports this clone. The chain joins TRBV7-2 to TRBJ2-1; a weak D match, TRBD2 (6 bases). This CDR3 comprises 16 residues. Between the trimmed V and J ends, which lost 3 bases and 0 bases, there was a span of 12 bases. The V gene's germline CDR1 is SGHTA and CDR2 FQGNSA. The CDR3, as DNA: TGTGCCAGCAGCTTGGATGGGACTGGCTCCTACAATGAGCAGTTCTTC. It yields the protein CASSLDGTGSYNEQFF. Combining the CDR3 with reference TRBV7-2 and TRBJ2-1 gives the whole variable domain GAGVSQSPSNKVTEKGKDVELRCDPISGHTALYWYRQSLGQGLEFLIYFQGNSAPDKSGLPSDRFSAERTGGSVSTLTIQRTQQEDSAVYLCASSLDGTGSYNEQFFGPGTRLTVL.

The CDR3 DNA reads as TGTGCCAGCAGTACAGGGGAGGTTGAAAAACTGTTTTTT. Translating it yields CASSTGEVEKLFF. The chain uses TRBV7-9 and TRBJ1-4, with 7 bases lining up with TRBD1. With 6 bases clipped from V and 7 bases from J, the junction kept 5 bases outside the gene matches. The CDR3 is 13 residues long. Germline CDR1 reads SEHNR; CDR2 reads FQNEAQ (reference sequence).

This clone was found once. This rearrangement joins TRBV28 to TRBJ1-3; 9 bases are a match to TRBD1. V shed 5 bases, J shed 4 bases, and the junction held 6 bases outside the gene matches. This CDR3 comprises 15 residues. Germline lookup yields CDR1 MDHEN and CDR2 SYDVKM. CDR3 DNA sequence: TGTGCCAGCAGTAGCGGGACAGGGCTCGGAAACACCATATATTTT. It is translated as CASSSGTGLGNTIYF.

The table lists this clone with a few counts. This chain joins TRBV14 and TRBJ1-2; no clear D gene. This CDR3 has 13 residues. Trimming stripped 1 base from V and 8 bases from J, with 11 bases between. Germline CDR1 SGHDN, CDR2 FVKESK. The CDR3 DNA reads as TGTGCCAGCAGCCAAGGGGGTATCCACGGCTACACCTTC. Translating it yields CASSQGGIHGYTF.

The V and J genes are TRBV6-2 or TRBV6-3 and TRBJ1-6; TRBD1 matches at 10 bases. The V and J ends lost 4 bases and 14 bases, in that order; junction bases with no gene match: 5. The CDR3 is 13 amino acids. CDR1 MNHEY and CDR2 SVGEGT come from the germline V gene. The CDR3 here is CASSWTGGKALHF. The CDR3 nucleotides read TGTGCCAGCAGTTGGACAGGGGGAAAGGCCCTCCACTTT.

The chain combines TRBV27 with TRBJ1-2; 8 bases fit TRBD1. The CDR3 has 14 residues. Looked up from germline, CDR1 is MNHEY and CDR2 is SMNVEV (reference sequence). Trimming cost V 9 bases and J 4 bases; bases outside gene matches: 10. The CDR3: CASLPQGASYGYTF. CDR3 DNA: TGTGCCAGTTTACCCCAGGGGGCGAGCTATGGCTACACCTTC.

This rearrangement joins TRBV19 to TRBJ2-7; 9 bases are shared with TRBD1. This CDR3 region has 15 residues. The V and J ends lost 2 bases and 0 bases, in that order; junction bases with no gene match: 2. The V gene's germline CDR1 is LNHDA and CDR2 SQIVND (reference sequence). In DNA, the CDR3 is TGTGCCAGTAGTATATCGACAGGGGGCTCCTACGAGCAGTACTTC. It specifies CASSISTGGSYEQYF.

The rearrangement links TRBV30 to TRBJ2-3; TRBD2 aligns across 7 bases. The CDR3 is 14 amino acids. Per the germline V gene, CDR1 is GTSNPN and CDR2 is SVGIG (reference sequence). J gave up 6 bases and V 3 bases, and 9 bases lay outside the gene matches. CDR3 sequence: CAWRLAGTKDTQYF. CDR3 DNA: TGTGCCTGGAGGTTGGCAGGGACTAAGGATACGCAGTATTTT.

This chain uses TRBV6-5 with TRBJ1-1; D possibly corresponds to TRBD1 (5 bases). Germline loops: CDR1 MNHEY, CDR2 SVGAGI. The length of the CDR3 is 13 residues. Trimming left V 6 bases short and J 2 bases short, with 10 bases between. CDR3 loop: CASSGTLNTEAFF. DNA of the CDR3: TGTGCCAGCAGCGGGACCCTTAACACTGAAGCTTTCTTT.

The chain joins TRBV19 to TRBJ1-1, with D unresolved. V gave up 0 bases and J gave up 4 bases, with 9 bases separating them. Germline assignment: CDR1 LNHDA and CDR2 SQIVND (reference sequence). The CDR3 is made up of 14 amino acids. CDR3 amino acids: CASSIERGGTEAFF. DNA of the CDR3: TGTGCCAGTAGTATAGAGCGGGGTGGCACTGAAGCTTTCTTT. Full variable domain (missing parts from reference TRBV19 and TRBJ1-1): DGGITQSPKYLFRKEGQNVTLSCEQNLNHDAMYWYRQDPGQGLRLIYYSQIVNDFQKGDIAEGYSVSREKKESFPLTVTSAQKNPTAFYLCASSIERGGTEAFFGQGTRLTVV.

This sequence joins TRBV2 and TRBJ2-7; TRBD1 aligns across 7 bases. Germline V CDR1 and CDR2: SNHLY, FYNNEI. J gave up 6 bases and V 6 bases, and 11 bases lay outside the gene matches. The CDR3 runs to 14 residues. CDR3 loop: CASSLPMTGSEQYF. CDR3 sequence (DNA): TGTGCCAGCAGCCTCCCGATGACAGGGAGCGAGCAGTACTTC.

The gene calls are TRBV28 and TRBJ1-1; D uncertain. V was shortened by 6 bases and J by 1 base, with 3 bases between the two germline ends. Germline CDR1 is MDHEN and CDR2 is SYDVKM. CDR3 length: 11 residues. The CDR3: CASRGNTEAFF. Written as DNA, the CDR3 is TGTGCCAGCAGAGGGAACACTGAAGCTTTCTTT.

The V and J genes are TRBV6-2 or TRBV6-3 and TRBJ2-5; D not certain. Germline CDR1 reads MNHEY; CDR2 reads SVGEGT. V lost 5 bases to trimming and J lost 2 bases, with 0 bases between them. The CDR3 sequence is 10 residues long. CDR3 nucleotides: TGTGCCAGCAGTCAAGAGACCCAGTACTTC. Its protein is CASSQETQYF.

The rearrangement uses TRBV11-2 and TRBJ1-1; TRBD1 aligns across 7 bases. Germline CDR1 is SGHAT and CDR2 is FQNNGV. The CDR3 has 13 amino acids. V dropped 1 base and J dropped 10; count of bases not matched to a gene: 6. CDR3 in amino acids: CASSLAGTVVAFF. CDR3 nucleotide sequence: TGTGCCAGCAGCTTAGCTGGGACAGTGGTAGCTTTCTTT. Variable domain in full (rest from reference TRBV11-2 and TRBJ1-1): EAGVAQSPRYKIIEKRQSVAFWCNPISGHATLYWYQQILGQGPKLLIQFQNNGVVDDSQLPKDRFSAERLKGVDSTLKIQPAKLEDSAVYLCASSLAGTVVAFFGQGTRLTVV.

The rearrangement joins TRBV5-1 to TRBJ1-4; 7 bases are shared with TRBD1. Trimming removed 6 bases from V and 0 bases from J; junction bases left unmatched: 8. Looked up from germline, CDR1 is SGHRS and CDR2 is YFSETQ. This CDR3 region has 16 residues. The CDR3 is CASTRQGSSTNEKLFF. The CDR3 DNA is TGCGCCAGCACCAGACAGGGATCCTCAACTAATGAAAAACTGTTTTTT.

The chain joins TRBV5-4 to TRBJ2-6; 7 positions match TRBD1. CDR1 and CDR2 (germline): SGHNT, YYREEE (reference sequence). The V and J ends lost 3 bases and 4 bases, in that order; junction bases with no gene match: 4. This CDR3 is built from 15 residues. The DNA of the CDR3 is TGTGCCAGCAGCTCCACAGGGGCCGGGGCCAACGTCCTGACTTTC. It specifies CASSSTGAGANVLTF.

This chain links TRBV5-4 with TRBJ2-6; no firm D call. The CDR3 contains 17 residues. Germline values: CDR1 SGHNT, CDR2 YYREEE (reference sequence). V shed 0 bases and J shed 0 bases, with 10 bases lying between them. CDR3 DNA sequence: TGTGCCAGCAGCTTGGGGGCAGTTAGCTCTGGGGCCAACGTCCTGACTTTC. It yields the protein CASSLGAVSSGANVLTF.

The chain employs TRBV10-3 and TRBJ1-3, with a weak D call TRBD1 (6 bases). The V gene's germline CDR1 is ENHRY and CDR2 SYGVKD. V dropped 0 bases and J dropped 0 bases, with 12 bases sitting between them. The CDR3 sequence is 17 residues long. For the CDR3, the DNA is TGTGCCATCAGTGAGTCCCCAGGGGCGTCCTCTGGAAACACCATATATTTT. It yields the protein CAISESPGASSGNTIYF.

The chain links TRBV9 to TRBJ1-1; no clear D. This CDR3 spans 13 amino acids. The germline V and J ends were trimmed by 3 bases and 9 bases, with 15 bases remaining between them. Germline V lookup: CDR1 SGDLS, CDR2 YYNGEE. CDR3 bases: TGTGCCAGCAGCGGGCATGGAGAGGGTAAAGCTTTCTTT. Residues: CASSGHGEGKAFF.

The CDR3 region is CASKQGEENIQYF. The CDR3 region has the DNA TGTGCCAGTAAACAGGGGGAGGAAAACATTCAGTACTTC. The chain joins TRBV2 to TRBJ2-4; TRBD1 matches at 8 bases. There are 13 residues in the CDR3. Germline V gives CDR1 SNHLY, CDR2 FYNNEI. V lost 9 bases, J lost 5 bases, and 6 bases stayed unmatched. Complete variable domain (other parts from reference TRBV2 and TRBJ2-4): EPEVTQTPSHQVTQMGQEVILRCVPISNHLYFYWYRQILGQKVEFLVSFYNNEISEKSEIFDDQFSVERPDGSNFTLKIRSTKLEDSAMYFCASKQGEENIQYFGAGTRLSVL.

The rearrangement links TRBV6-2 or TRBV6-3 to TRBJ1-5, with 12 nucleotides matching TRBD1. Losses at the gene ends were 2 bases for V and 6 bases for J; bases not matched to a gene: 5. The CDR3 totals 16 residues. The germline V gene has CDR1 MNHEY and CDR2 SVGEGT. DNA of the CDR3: TGTGCCAGCAGTTACCCCGGGACAGGGGGCGGTCAGCCCCAGCATTTT. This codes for CASSYPGTGGGQPQHF.

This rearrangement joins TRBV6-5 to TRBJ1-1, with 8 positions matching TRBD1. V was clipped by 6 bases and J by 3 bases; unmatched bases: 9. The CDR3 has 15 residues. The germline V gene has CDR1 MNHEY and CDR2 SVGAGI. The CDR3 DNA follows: TGTGCCAGCAGCCTAGTCTACAGGGGGGACACTGAAGCTTTCTTT. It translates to CASSLVYRGDTEAFF.

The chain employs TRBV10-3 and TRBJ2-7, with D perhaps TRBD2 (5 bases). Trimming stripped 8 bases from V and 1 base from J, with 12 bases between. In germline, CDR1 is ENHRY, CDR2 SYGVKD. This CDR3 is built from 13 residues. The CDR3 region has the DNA TGTGCCATCGCCCCGGACTTATCCTACGAGCAGTACTTC. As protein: CAIAPDLSYEQYF.

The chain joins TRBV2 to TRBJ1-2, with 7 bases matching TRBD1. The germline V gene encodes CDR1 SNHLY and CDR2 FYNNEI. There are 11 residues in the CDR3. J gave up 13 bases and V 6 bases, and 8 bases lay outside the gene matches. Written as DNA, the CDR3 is TGTGCCAGCAGAGCTGGACAGGCCGTCACCTTC. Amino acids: CASRAGQAVTF.

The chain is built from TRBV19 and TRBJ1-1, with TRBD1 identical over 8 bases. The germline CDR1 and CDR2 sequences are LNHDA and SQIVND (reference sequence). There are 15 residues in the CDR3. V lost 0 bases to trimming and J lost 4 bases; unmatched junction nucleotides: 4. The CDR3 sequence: CASSIDRGPGTEAFF. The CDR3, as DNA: TGTGCCAGTAGTATAGACAGGGGGCCCGGCACTGAAGCTTTCTTT. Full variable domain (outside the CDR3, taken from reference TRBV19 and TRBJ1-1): DGGITQSPKYLFRKEGQNVTLSCEQNLNHDAMYWYRQDPGQGLRLIYYSQIVNDFQKGDIAEGYSVSREKKESFPLTVTSAQKNPTAFYLCASSIDRGPGTEAFFGQGTRLTVV.

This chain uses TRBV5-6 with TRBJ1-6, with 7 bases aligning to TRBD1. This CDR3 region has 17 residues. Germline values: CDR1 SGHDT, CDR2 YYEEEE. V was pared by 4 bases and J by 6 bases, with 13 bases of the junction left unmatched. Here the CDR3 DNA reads TGTGCCAGCAGCCACCGACAGGGCCGGGGGGGTAATTCACCCCTCCACTTT. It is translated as CASSHRQGRGGNSPLHF. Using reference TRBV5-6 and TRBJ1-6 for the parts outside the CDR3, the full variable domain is DAGVTQSPTHLIKTRGQQVTLRCSPKSGHDTVSWYQQALGQGPQFIFQYYEEEERQRGNFPDRFSGHQFPNYSSELNVNALLLGDSALYLCASSHRQGRGGNSPLHFGNGTRLTVT.

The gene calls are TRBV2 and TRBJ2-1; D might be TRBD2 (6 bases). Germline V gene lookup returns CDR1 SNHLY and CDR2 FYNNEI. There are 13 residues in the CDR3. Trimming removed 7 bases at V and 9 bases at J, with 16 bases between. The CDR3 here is CASNRFPGSEQFF. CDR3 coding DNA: TGTGCCAGCAACCGATTCCCCGGGAGTGAGCAGTTCTTC.

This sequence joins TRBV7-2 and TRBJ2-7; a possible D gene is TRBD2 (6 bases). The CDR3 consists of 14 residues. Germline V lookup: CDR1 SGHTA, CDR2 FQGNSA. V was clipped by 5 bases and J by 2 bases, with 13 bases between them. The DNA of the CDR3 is TGTGCCAGCAGCCCAGGGACTGGCACCTACGAGCAGTACTTC. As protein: CASSPGTGTYEQYF.

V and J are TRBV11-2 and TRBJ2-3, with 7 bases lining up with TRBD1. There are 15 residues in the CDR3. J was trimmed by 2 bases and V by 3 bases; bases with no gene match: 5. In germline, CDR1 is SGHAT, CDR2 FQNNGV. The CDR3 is CASSFLTGLTDTQYF. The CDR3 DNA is TGTGCCAGCAGCTTTCTGACAGGGCTCACAGATACGCAGTATTTT.